This T cell receptor (beta chain) came from a study of blood T cell repertoires in COVID-19 (dated by TCRdb to 2018 to 2021). With respect to the entire study: The collaborator samples originated in the United States, Italy and Spain and spanned the acute and convalescent phases of COVID-19. The material from the prospective study consisted of cDNA or gDNA derived from T cells, B-cell-depleted T cells, or PBMCs. The dataset comprised deeply sampled blood TCRbeta repertoires from subjects exposed to, actively infected with, or recovered from COVID-19. The repertoires were released in a freely available public database intended as a resource for research on the immune response to SARS-CoV-2. Samples came from the ongoing ImmuneRACE study (first 160 participants) plus 1,254 subjects from 6 global collaborators. A de-identified subject ID, COVID-19 status, age in years and sex were almost always included in the sample metadata. Where HLA class I and class II types were available, the types were taken from metadata supplied by the sample provider, not from assay-based typing. The study at large found these results: The quantity of clinical and demographic metadata differed by source and by participant and was supplied without curation.

TCRbeta CDR3 regions were amplified from genomic DNA using the immunoSEQ Assay, a bias-controlled multiplex PCR. The authors' pipeline ran thus. Nucleated cell counts per sample were estimated from amplification of reference gene primers within the assay. To quantify the absolute abundance of each unique TCRbeta CDR3 rearrangement, sequence reads were collapsed and filtered. Productive Simpson clonality was computed per sample as the square root of Simpson's diversity index over productive rearrangements. This immuneACCESS table, as held by TCRdb, lists in-frame sequences with V and J called but not all clones. Of the missing ones, under half trace to an unresolved V gene in checked studies; the others have no known cause. That table is the source of V, J and clone size, and D and trimming were worked out from the DNA. Present in this sample are just over 90,000 clones, more than 65% of which were seen just once. Of the sample, around 15% falls within the top ten clones.

The collaborating institutions used their own protocols to collect whole blood in K2EDTA tubes. Collaborator samples were shipped for TCRbeta analysis as frozen whole blood, isolated PBMCs, or DNA extracted from either sample type. A remark on this clone: It lacks a known antigen. Qualities for individual bases were not recorded, and no much larger clone is one base off.

CDR1 SNHLY and CDR2 FYNNEI were looked up in the germline V gene. Spanning cysteine to phenylalanine, the CDR3 consists of 15 amino acids. Of the read, only the CDR3 DNA is kept; its 45 bases are in frame from base 1. The junction shows trimming of 11 bases on V and 0 bases on J, plus 14 bases between the germline ends. The source material was peripheral blood. The rearrangement combines TRBV2 with TRBJ1-6, with a tentative D gene TRBD1 over 6 matching bases. This TCR came from a human donor in a cohort sampled during active COVID-19. At the DNA level, the sequence is TGTGCCTCCCGGACAGAAAGCTCCTATAATTCACCCCTCCACTTT. Translated, this is CASRTESSYNSPLHF.